The clone carrying this TCR beta chain is a singleton in its sample. This specimen comes from a study of T cell responses to AZD1222 COVID-19 vaccine. Profiled with immunoSEQ multiplex PCR; TCRdb holds only in-frame clones, not every one. The table has roughly 100,000 clones, about 88% seen once. CDR1 is SQVTM, CDR2 ANQGSEA, per germline. The CDR3 has 15 residues. Deletions cut 3 bases from V and 1 base from J, with 14 bases between. The sequence came from an adult who received the AZD1222 COVID-19 vaccine. This specimen consisted of peripheral blood, obtained 28 days after the second AZD1222 dose. The J gene is TRBJ2-3, the V gene TRBV29-1; D unclear. The CDR3 DNA is TGCAGCGTTGAGGGCGCCACTGGGGGCACAGATACGCAGTATTTT. Encoded protein: CSVEGATGGTDTQYF.